This TCR beta chain comes out of a study of T-cell reconstitution after alpha-beta-depleted transplantation in children. Study-wide results and limits: After transplant, at about two months, alpha-beta T cells were reportedly derived from several hundred expanded graft clones.

This clonotype was observed at least ten times. Its antigen is unidentified. Preparation of the TCRbeta library used unique molecular identifiers. TCRdb re-called the PCR reads with MiXCR, one entry per CDR3 protein. The profile covers about 590,000 distinct CDR3 sequences, with roughly 13% appearing a single time and around 2.2% taken by the ten largest. This CDR3 is 16 amino acids long. CDR1 SGHDN and CDR2 FVKESK come from the germline V gene. With V trimmed by 3 bases and J by 3 bases, 11 bases remained unmatched. The chain has TRBV14 and TRBJ2-7; TRBD2 agrees at 7 bases. Specimen: PBMCs, mostly from graft donor cells, collected 360 days after TCRalphabeta/CD19-depleted stem cell transplant. The clonotype comes from a male patient younger than 18 who had a stem cell transplant for acute myeloid leukemia, so the T cells may come from the graft donor. CDR3: CASSQLSSGPFYEQYF. In nucleotides, the CDR3 is TGTGCCAGCAGCCAGTTATCTAGCGGACCATTCTACGAGCAGTACTTC.